The clone carrying this T cell receptor (beta chain) was seen only a few times. As yet, its antigen is unknown. Scientists ran DNA taken from cultured CD4+ T cells through the Oncomine TCR Beta short-read assay for sequencing. Each CDR3 protein is one row after TCRdb ran MiXCR on the PCR reads. The sample lists about 15,000 distinct CDR3 sequences; 26% were seen once. V trimming: 0 bases; J trimming: 1 base; junction bases outside the gene matches: 3. This CDR3 is 15 amino acids long. In germline, CDR1 is KGHSH, CDR2 LQKENI. The treatment is: approximately 9-day PBMC culture with coronavirus spike peptide pools or control peptides (ViraFEST assay). This sample stems from a study of vaccination and CD4 T cells after COVID-19.

The chain carries TRBV18 and TRBJ2-7, with 7 positions matching TRBD1. The sequence derives from a human donor with COVID-19. The sequenced sample was cultured CD4+ T cells from blood. For the CDR3, the DNA is TGTGCCAGCTCACCACCGGGACAGTCGTCCTACGAGCAGTACTTC. It specifies CASSPPGQSSYEQYF.